This T cell receptor (beta chain) was sequenced for a study of tumor-infiltrating lymphocytes in primary liver carcinoma. At the level of the study: Measuring about 4 to 10 cm across, the tumors were staged as T1-T3 N0M0.

This CDR3 is built from 13 residues. In germline, CDR1 is MNHNY, CDR2 SVGAGI (reference sequence). Regarding the study as a whole: In tumor-adjacent and tumor-blood pairs, overlap was lower than in tumor region pairs. Only about 8-25% of top clones spanned all five tumor regions.

A constant-region primer served to make TCR beta cDNA from roughly 500 ng total RNA. Investigators got TCR beta libraries out of three nested multiplex PCR rounds, done with slightly modified ARM-PCR. Each of the first two PCR rounds ran nine to ten cycles with TRBV1-TRBV30 forward and C-beta reverse primers. TCRdb re-called the multiplex PCR reads with MiXCR, one entry per CDR3 protein. This table has about 22,000 distinct CDR3 sequences, about three quarters appearing once. Co-extraction yielded RNA and DNA from 20-30 mg of unsorted bulk tissue. With respect to this clonotype: Its antigen is unknown. Relative to the germline gene, one junction end is altered; a read error may explain this.

Sample: liver tumor tissue from sampling region 1. Sample subset: tumor region T1, superior pole. The chain links TRBV6-6 to TRBJ2-1; D remains ambiguous. The clonotype was recovered from a woman younger than 45 with primary liver carcinoma and hepatitis B virus infection. The CDR3 spells CASSGRGYIEQFF. The DNA of the CDR3 is TGTGCCAGCAGTGGCAGAGGATACATTGAGCAGTTCTTC.